Listed below are T cell receptor beta chains from one sample, sequenced in a study of human T cells and chemical hapten exposure. TCRdb redid the calling of the RACE reads with MiXCR, one entry per CDR3 protein. The sample has 95,000 to 150,000 distinct CDR3 sequences, roughly 14% seen once. The sample consisted of whole blood, taken in connection with sensitization to the hapten diphenylcyclopropenone (DPC). The receptors were sampled from a woman between 18 and 30 years old with alopecia areata. Some clones in this sample may be carry-over from other donors' samples. The CDR3 runs from the conserved cysteine through the conserved F or W. D genes are given only for firm matches. Only part of the rows carry a size: once, few, many, or a class if the clone is expanded.

j_gene: TRBJ1-1
abundance: few
v_gene: TRBV29-1
d_gene: TRBD1
CDR3aa: CSLKGTGSRNTEAFF
CDR3nt: TGCAGCTTAAAAGGGACAGGGTCGAGGAACACTGAAGCTTTCTTT

j_gene: TRBJ1-4
abundance: few
v_gene: TRBV5-4
d_gene: NA
CDR3aa: CASSLYSGAREKLFF
CDR3nt: TGTGCCAGCAGCTTATATTCAGGGGCGAGGGAAAAACTGTTTTTT

j_gene: TRBJ2-4
abundance: NA
v_gene: TRBV7-9
d_gene: TRBD1
CDR3aa: CASSLGPGGKNIQYF
CDR3nt: TGTGCCAGCAGCTTAGGGCCAGGGGGTAAAAACATTCAGTACTTC

j_gene: TRBJ2-3
abundance: many
v_gene: TRBV19
d_gene: NA
CDR3aa: CASSRWDTQYF
CDR3nt: TGTGCCAGTAGCCGGTGGGATACGCAGTATTTT

j_gene: TRBJ1-1
abundance: few
v_gene: TRBV5-1
d_gene: TRBD1
CDR3aa: CASSFDRDTEAFF
CDR3nt: TGCGCCAGCAGCTTCGACAGGGACACTGAAGCTTTCTTT

j_gene: TRBJ1-6
abundance: few
v_gene: TRBV29-1
d_gene: TRBD1
CDR3aa: CSVRQGYNSPLHF
CDR3nt: TGCAGCGTTCGACAGGGCTATAATTCACCCCTCCACTTT

j_gene: TRBJ1-2
abundance: many
v_gene: TRBV7-6
d_gene: NA
CDR3aa: CASSPGGGNPYGYTF
CDR3nt: TGTGCCAGCAGCCCGGGCGGAGGGAACCCCTATGGCTACACCTTC

j_gene: TRBJ1-2
abundance: many
v_gene: TRBV6-5
d_gene: TRBD1
CDR3aa: CASSYETGGRYTF
CDR3nt: TGTGCCAGCAGTTATGAGACAGGGGGCCGCTACACCTTC

j_gene: TRBJ2-1
abundance: few
v_gene: TRBV6-2/TRBV6-3
d_gene: TRBD2
CDR3aa: CASSYSLATVYNEQFF
CDR3nt: TGTGCCAGCAGTTACTCACTAGCGACCGTGTACAATGAGCAGTTCTTC

j_gene: TRBJ1-5
abundance: once
v_gene: TRBV27
d_gene: NA
CDR3aa: CASSSYGGTNQPQHF
CDR3nt: TGTGCCAGCAGTTCCTATGGAGGGACTAATCAGCCCCAGCATTTT

j_gene: TRBJ2-3
abundance: NA
v_gene: TRBV25-1
d_gene: TRBD1
CDR3aa: CASSDGTASTDTQYF
CDR3nt: TGTGCCAGCAGTGACGGGACAGCAAGCACAGATACGCAGTATTTT

j_gene: TRBJ2-7
abundance: NA
v_gene: TRBV12-3/TRBV12-4
d_gene: TRBD1
CDR3aa: CASSPGTGLYF
CDR3nt: TGTGCCAGCAGTCCTGGGACAGGGCTGTACTTC

j_gene: TRBJ2-7
abundance: NA
v_gene: TRBV11-2
d_gene: NA
CDR3aa: CASSLIWGGVEQYF
CDR3nt: TGTGCCAGCAGCTTAATCTGGGGCGGGGTGGAGCAGTACTTC

j_gene: TRBJ2-5
abundance: many
v_gene: TRBV28
d_gene: TRBD1
CDR3aa: CASRDRGGKTQYF
CDR3nt: TGTGCCAGCAGGGACAGGGGGGGGAAGACCCAGTACTTC

j_gene: TRBJ1-2
abundance: few
v_gene: TRBV9
d_gene: TRBD1
CDR3aa: CASSVAPGQGYGYTF
CDR3nt: TGTGCCAGCAGCGTAGCCCCCGGACAGGGGTATGGCTACACCTTC

j_gene: TRBJ1-3
abundance: NA
v_gene: TRBV9
d_gene: TRBD1
CDR3aa: CASSGTGGRNTIYF
CDR3nt: TGTGCCAGCAGCGGGACAGGGGGCAGAAACACCATATATTTT

j_gene: TRBJ1-2
abundance: NA
v_gene: TRBV6-6
d_gene: TRBD1
CDR3aa: CASSTHRGFTNYGYTF
CDR3nt: TGTGCCAGCAGTACCCACAGGGGGTTTACTAACTATGGCTACACCTTC

j_gene: TRBJ2-7
abundance: many
v_gene: TRBV6-1
d_gene: NA
CDR3aa: CASSILRRSTSYEQYF
CDR3nt: TGTGCCAGCAGTATTCTGCGACGGTCAACGTCCTACGAGCAGTACTTC

j_gene: TRBJ2-5
abundance: many
v_gene: TRBV11-2
d_gene: NA
CDR3aa: CASSPSGPETQYF
CDR3nt: TGTGCCAGCAGCCCCTCCGGTCCAGAGACCCAGTACTTC

j_gene: TRBJ1-1
abundance: NA
v_gene: TRBV9
d_gene: NA
CDR3aa: CASSPTLGANTEAFF
CDR3nt: TGTGCCAGCAGCCCGACGTTAGGGGCGAACACTGAAGCTTTCTTT

j_gene: TRBJ2-7
abundance: few
v_gene: TRBV4-2
d_gene: NA
CDR3aa: CASSQGGSYEQYF
CDR3nt: TGTGCCAGCAGCCAAGGCGGCTCCTACGAGCAGTACTTC

j_gene: TRBJ1-4
abundance: NA
v_gene: TRBV29-1
d_gene: NA
CDR3aa: CSVGSNTNEKLFF
CDR3nt: TGCAGCGTTGGAAGTAATACTAATGAAAAACTGTTTTTT

j_gene: TRBJ2-1
abundance: few
v_gene: TRBV15
d_gene: NA
CDR3aa: CATSTDSEQFF
CDR3nt: TGTGCCACCAGCACAGATTCTGAGCAGTTCTTC

j_gene: TRBJ2-3
abundance: NA
v_gene: TRBV13
d_gene: TRBD2
CDR3aa: CASSSAGGRTDTQYF
CDR3nt: TGTGCCAGCAGCTCGGCGGGGGGACGAACAGATACGCAGTATTTT

j_gene: TRBJ1-6
abundance: many
v_gene: TRBV11-2
d_gene: NA
CDR3aa: CASSLVSVSNSPLHF
CDR3nt: TGTGCCAGCAGCTTAGTATCGGTATCCAATTCACCCCTCCACTTT

j_gene: TRBJ2-1
abundance: few
v_gene: TRBV18
d_gene: NA
CDR3aa: CASSPLRGDNEQFF
CDR3nt: TGTGCCAGCTCCCCGTTGAGGGGGGACAATGAGCAGTTCTTC

j_gene: TRBJ2-3
abundance: few
v_gene: TRBV7-3
d_gene: NA
CDR3aa: CASSPQNTDTQYF
CDR3nt: TGTGCCAGCAGCCCCCAGAACACAGATACGCAGTATTTT